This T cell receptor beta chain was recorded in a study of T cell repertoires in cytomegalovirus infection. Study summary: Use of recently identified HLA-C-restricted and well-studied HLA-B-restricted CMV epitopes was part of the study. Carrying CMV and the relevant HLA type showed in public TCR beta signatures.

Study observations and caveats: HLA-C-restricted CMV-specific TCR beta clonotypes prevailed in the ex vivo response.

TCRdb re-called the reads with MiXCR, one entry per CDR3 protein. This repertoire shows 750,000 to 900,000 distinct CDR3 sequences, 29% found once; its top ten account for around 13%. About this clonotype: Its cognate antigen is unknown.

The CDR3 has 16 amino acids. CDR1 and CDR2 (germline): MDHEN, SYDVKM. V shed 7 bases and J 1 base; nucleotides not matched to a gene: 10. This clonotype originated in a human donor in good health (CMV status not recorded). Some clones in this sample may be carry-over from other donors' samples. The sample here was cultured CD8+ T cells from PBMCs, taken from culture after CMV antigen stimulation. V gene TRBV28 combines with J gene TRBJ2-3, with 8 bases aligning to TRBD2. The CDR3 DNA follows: TGTGCCAGCACTGTGAGGGCGGGGGGACGCACAGATACGCAGTATTTT. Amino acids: CASTVRAGGRTDTQYF. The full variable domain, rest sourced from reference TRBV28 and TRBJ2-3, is DVKVTQSSRYLVKRTGEKVFLECVQDMDHENMFWYRQDPGLGLRLIYFSYDVKMKEKGDIPEGYSVSREKKERFSLILESASTNQTSMYLCASTVRAGGRTDTQYFGPGTRLTVL.